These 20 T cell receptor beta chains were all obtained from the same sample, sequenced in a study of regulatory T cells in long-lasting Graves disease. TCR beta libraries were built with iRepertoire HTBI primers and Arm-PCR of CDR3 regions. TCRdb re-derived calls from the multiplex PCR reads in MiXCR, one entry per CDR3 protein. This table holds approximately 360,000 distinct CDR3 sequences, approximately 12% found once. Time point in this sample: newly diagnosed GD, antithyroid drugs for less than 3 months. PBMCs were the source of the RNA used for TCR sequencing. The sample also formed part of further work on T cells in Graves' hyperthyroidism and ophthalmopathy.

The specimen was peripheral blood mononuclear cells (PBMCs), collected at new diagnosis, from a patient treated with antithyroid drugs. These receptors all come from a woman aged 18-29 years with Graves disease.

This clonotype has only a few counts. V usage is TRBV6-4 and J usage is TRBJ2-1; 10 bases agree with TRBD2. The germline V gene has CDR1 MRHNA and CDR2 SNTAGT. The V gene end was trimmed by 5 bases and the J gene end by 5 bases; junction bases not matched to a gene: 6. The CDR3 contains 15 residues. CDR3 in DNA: TGTGCCAGCAGTACCACTAGCGGGACCCACAATGAGCAGTTCTTC. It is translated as CASSTTSGTHNEQFF.

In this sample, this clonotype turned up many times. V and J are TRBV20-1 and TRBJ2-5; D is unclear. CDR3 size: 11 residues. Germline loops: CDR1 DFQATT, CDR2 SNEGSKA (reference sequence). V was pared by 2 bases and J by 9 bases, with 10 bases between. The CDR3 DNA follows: TGCAGTGCTAGACTTAGGATGGCCCAGTACTTC. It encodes CSARLRMAQYF.

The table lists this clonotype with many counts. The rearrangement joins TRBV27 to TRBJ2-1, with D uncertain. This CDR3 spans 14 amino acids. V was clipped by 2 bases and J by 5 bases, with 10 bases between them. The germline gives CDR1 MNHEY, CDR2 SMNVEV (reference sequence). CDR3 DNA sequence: TGTGCCAGCAGTTTAGGGGATATCAACAATGAGCAGTTCTTC. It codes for CASSLGDINNEQFF.

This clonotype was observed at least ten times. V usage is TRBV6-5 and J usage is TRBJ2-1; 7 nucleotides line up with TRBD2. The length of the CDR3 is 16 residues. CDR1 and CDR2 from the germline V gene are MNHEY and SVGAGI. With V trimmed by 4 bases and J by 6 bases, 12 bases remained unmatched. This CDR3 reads CASSSLRSGASNEQFF. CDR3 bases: TGTGCCAGCAGTTCCCTAAGGAGCGGGGCTTCCAATGAGCAGTTCTTC.

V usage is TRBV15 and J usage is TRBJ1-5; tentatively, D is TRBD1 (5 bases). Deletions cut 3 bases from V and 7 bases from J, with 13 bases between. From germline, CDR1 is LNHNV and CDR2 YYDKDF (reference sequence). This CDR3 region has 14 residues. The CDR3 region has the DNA TGTGCCACCAGCAGGGGTCCAGGGTTCCAGCCCCAGCATTTT. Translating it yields CATSRGPGFQPQHF.

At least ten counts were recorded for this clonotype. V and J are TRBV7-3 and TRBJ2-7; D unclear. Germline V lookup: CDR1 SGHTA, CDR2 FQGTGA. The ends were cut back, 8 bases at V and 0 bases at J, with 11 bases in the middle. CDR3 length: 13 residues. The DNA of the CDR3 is TGTGCCAGCGGAAGGACGCCCTCCTACGAGCAGTACGTC. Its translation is CASGRTPSYEQYV.

The CDR3 protein is CASGGETYNEQFF. The CDR3 nucleotides are TGTGCCAGCGGCGGAGAGACCTACAATGAGCAGTTCTTC. The genes are TRBV11-1 and TRBJ2-1, with D unresolved. Germline assignment: CDR1 SGHAT and CDR2 FQDESV (reference sequence). With 8 bases removed from V and 2 bases from J, the gap between germline ends came to 10 bases. The CDR3 has 13 residues.

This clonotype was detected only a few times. The CDR3 region is CASSFLKTGGIYEQYF. The CDR3 DNA is TGTGCCAGCAGTTTCCTGAAGACAGGGGGCATCTACGAGCAGTACTTC. The V call is TRBV27, the J call TRBJ2-7; 10 nucleotides match TRBD1. The CDR3 spans 16 residues. V lost 3 bases and J lost 3; bases outside the gene matches: 8. Germline V gene lookup returns CDR1 MNHEY and CDR2 SMNVEV (reference sequence).

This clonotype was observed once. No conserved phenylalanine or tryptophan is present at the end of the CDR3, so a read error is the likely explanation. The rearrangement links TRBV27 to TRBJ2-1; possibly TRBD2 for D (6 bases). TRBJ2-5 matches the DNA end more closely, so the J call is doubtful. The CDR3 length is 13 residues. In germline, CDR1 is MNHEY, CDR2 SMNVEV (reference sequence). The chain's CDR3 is CASREGREETQYL. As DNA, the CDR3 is TGTGCCAGCAGGGAGGGAAGGGAAGAGACCCAGTACCTC.

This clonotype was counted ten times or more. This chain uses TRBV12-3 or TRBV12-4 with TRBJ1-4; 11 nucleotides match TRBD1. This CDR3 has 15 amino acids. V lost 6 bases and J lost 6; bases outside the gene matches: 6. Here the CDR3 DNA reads TGTGCCAGCAGGCATGGACAGGGGGCTTATGAAAAACTGTTTTTT. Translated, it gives CASRHGQGAYEKLFF.

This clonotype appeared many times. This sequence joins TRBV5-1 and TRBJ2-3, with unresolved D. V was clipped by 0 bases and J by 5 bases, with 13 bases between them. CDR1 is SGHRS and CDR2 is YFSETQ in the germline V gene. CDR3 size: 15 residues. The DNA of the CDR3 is TGCGCCAGCAGCTTGGCCCCTGGGTCACAAGATACGCAGTATTTT. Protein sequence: CASSLAPGSQDTQYF.

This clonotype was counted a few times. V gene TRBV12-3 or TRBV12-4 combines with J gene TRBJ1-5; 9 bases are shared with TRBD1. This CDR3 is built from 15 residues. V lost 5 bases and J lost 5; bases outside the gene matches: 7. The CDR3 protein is CASSRTGATYQPQHF. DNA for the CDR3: TGTGCCAGCAGTCGGACAGGGGCAACATATCAGCCCCAGCATTTT.

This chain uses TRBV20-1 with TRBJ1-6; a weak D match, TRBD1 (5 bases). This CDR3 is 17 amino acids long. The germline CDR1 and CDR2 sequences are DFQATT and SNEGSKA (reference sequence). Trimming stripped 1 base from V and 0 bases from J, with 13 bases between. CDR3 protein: CSARAGGGSSYNSPLHF. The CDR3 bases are TGCAGTGCTAGAGCGGGGGGGGGGAGCTCCTATAATTCACCCCTCCACTTT.

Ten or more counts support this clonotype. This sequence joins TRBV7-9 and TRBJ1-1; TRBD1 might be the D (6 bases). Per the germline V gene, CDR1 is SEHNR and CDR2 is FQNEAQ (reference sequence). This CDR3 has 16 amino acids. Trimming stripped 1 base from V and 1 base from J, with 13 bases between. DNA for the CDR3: TGTGCCAGCAGCTTAGTACCGGGACATACGAACACTGAAGCTTTCTTT. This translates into CASSLVPGHTNTEAFF.

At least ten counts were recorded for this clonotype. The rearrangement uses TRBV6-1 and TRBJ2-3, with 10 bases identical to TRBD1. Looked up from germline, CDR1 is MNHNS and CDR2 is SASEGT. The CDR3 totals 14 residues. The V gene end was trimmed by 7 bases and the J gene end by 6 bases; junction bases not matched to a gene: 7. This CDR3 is CASTRDRGVDTQYF. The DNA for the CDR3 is TGTGCCAGCACCCGGGACAGGGGTGTGGATACGCAGTATTTT.

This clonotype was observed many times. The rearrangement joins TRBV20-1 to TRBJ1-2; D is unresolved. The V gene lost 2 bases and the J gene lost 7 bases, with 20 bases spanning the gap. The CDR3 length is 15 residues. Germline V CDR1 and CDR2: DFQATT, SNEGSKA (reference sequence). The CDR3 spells CSARQNRRNDGGYTF. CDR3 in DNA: TGCAGTGCTAGACAGAACCGCCGAAATGATGGTGGCTACACCTTC.

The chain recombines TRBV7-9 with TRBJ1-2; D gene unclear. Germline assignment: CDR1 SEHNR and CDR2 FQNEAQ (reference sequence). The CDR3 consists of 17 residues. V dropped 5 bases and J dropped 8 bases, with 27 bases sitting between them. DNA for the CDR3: TGTGCCAGCAGCCAACTGGTACAGACTGCAGCACTCATGGGCTACACCTTC. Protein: CASSQLVQTAALMGYTF.

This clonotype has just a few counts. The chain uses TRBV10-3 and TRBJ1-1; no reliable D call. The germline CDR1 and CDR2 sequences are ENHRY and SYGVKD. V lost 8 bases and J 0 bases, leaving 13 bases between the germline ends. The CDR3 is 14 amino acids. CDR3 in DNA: TGTGCCATCCGTAAAAGGGAATTGAACACTGAAGCTTTCTTT. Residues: CAIRKRELNTEAFF.

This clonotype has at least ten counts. CDR3: CSGKKTGSYEQYF. CDR3 nucleotides: TGCAGCGGTAAGAAAACAGGGAGCTACGAGCAGTACTTC. The rearrangement links TRBV29-1 to TRBJ2-7, with D maybe TRBD1 (6 bases). CDR3 length equals 13 residues. The germline gives CDR1 SQVTM, CDR2 ANQGSEA. The V gene lost 7 bases and the J gene lost 3 bases, with 16 bases spanning the gap.

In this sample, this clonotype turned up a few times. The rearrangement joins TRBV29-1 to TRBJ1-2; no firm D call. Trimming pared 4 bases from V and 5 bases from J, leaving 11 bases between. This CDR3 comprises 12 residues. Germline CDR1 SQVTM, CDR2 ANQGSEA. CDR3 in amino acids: CSVGRASYGYTF. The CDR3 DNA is TGCAGCGTTGGACGAGCGAGTTATGGCTACACCTTC.